This entry is about one T cell receptor beta chain. Trimming took off 2 bases at V and 4 bases at J, with 8 bases between the two ends. CDR3 length equals 14 residues. Per germline, CDR1 LNHDA and CDR2 SQIVND (reference sequence). The record originates from a study of blood T cell repertoires in COVID-19. Study background: Sites in the United States, Italy and Spain provided acute and convalescent COVID-19 samples.

Assay used: immunoSEQ multiplex PCR; TCRdb lists only in-frame clones, some missing. The profile shows about 42,000 clones, 80% to 90% of them singletons. The origin of this receptor is a young man with active or convalescent COVID-19. Sequenced sample: peripheral blood. The chain employs TRBV19 and TRBJ2-2, with a tentative D call TRBD2 (5 bases). In DNA, the CDR3 is TGTGCCAGTAGTATATTAGAGGGCACCGGGGAGCTGTTTTTT. As protein: CASSILEGTGELFF. Using reference TRBV19 and TRBJ2-2 for the parts outside the CDR3, the full variable domain is DGGITQSPKYLFRKEGQNVTLSCEQNLNHDAMYWYRQDPGQGLRLIYYSQIVNDFQKGDIAEGYSVSREKKESFPLTVTSAQKNPTAFYLCASSILEGTGELFFGEGSRLTVL.